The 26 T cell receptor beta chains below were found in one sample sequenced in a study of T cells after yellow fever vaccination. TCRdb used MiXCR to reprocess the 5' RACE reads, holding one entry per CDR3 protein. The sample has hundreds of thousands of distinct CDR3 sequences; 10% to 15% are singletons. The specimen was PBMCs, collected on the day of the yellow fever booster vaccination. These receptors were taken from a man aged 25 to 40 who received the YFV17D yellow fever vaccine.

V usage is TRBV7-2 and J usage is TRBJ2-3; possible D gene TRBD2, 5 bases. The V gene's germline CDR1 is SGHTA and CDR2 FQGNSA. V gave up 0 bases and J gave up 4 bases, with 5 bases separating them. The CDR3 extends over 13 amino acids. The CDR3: CASSLAAADTQYF. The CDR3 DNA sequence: TGTGCCAGCAGCTTAGCAGCGGCAGATACGCAGTATTTT.

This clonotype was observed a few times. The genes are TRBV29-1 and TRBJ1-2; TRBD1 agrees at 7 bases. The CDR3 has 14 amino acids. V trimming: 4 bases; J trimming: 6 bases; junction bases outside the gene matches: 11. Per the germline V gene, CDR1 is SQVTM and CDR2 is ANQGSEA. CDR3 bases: TGCAGCGTTGGGATGGACAGGACTTTTGATGGCTACACCTTC. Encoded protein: CSVGMDRTFDGYTF.

CDR3 sequence (DNA): TGCGCCAGCAGCCCCTCGGGACAGGACTATGGCTACACCTTC. It encodes CASSPSGQDYGYTF. V gene TRBV5-1 combines with J gene TRBJ1-2, with 8 bases matching TRBD1. V was pared by 4 bases and J by 3 bases, with 5 bases of the junction left unmatched. This CDR3 has 14 amino acids. Germline-derived CDR1 and CDR2 are SGHRS and YFSETQ. The complete variable domain, with remaining parts taken from reference TRBV5-1 and TRBJ1-2, reads KAGVTQTPRYLIKTRGQQVTLSCSPISGHRSVSWYQQTPGQGLQFLFEYFSETQRNKGNFPGRFSGRQFSNSRSEMNVSTLELGDSALYLCASSPSGQDYGYTFGSGTRLTVV.

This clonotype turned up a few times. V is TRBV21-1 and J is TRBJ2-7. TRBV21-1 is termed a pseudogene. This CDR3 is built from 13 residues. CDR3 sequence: CASSKDIDYEQYF. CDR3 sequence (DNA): TGTGCCAGCAGCAAAGACATCGACTACGAGCAGTACTTC.

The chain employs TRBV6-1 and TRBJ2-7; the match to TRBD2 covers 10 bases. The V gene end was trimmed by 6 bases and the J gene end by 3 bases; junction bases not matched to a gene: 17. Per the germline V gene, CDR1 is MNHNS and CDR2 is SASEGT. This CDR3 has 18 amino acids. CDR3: CASSFRVSAGGHFYEQYF. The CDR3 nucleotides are TGTGCCAGCAGCTTCCGCGTGTCAGCGGGAGGGCACTTCTACGAGCAGTACTTC.

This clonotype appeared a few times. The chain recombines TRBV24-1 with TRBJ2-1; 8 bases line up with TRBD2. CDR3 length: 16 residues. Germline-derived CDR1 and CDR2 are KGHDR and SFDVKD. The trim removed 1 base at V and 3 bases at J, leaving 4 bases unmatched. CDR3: CATSDLAGVDYNEQFF. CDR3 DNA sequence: TGTGCCACCAGTGATTTAGCGGGAGTAGACTACAATGAGCAGTTCTTC.

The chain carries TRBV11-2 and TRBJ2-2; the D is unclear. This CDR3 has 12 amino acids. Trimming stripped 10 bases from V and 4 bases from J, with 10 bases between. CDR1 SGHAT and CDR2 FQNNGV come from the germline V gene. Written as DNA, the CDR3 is TGTGCCACCACTTCCTCCACCGGGGAGCTGTTTTTT. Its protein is CATTSSTGELFF.

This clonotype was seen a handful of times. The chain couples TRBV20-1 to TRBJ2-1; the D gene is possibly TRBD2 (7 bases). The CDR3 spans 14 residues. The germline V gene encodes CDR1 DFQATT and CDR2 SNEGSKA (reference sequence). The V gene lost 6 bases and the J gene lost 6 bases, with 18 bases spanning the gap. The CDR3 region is CSAGDAGALNEQFF. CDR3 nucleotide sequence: TGCAGTGCCGGGGACGCGGGGGCCCTCAATGAGCAGTTCTTC.

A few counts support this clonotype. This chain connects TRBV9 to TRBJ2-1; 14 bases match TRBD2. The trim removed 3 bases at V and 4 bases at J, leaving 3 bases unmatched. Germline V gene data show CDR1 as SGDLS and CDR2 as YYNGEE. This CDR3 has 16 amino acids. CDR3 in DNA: TGTGCCAGCAGCGCGGGACTAGCGGGAGTTTACAATGAGCAGTTCTTC. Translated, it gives CASSAGLAGVYNEQFF.

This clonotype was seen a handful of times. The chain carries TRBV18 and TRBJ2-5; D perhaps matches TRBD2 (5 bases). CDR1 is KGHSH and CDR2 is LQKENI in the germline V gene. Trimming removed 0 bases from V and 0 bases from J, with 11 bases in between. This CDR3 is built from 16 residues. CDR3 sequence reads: CASSPPASGYQETQYF. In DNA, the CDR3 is TGTGCCAGCTCACCACCGGCTTCGGGGTACCAAGAGACCCAGTACTTC.

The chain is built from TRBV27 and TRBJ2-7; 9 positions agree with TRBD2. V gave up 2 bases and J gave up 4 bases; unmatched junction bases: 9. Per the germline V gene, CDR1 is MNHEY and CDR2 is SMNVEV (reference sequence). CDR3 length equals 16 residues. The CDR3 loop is CASSLKEGREGYEQYF. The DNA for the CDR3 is TGTGCCAGCAGTTTAAAGGAGGGGCGGGAGGGTTACGAGCAGTACTTC.

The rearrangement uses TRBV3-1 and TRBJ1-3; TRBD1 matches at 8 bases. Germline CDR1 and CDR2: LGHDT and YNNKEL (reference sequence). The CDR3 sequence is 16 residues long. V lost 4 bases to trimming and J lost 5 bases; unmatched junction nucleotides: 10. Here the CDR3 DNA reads TGTGCCAGCAGCCGTTATGACAGGGGACGAAGAAACACCATATATTTT. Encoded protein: CASSRYDRGRRNTIYF.

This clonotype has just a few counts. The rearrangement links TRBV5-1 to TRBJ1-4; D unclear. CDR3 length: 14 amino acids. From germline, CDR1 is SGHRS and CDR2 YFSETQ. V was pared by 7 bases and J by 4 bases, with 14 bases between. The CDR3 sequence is CASCWMGLNEKLFF. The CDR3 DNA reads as TGCGCCAGCTGTTGGATGGGTCTTAATGAAAAACTGTTTTTT. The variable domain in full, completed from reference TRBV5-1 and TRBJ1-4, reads KAGVTQTPRYLIKTRGQQVTLSCSPISGHRSVSWYQQTPGQGLQFLFEYFSETQRNKGNFPGRFSGRQFSNSRSEMNVSTLELGDSALYLCASCWMGLNEKLFFGSGTQLSVL.

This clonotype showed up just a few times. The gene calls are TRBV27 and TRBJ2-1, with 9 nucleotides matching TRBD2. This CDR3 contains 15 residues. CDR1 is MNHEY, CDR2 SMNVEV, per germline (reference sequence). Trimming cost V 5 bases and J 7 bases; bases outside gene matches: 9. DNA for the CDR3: TGTGCCAGCAGTCCCCAGGCGGGAGGGGGGAATGAGCAGTTCTTC. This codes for CASSPQAGGGNEQFF.

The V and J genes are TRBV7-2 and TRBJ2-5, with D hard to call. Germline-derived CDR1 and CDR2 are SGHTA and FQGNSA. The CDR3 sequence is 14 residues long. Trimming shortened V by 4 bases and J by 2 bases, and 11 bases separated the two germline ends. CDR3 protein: CASSYDLQQETQYF. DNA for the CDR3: TGTGCCAGCAGCTACGATCTGCAACAAGAGACCCAGTACTTC.

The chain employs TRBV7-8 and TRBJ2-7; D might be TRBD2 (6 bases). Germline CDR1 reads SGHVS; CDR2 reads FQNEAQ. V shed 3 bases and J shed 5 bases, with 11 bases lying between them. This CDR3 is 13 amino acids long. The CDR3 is CASSFGGVDEQYF. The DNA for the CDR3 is TGTGCCAGCAGCTTTGGCGGGGTCGACGAGCAGTACTTC.

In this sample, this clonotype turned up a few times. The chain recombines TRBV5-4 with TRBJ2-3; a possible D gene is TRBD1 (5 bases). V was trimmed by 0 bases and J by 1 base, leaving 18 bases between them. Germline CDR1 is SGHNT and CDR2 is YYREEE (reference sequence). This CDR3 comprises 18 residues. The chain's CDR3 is CASSLGGLGQSRTDTQYF. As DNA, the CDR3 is TGTGCCAGCAGCTTGGGTGGTTTAGGACAAAGTCGCACAGATACGCAGTATTTT. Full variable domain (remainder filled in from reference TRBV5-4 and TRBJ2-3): ETGVTQSPTHLIKTRGQQVTLRCSSQSGHNTVSWYQQALGQGPQFIFQYYREEENGRGNFPPRFSGLQFPNYSSELNVNALELDDSALYLCASSLGGLGQSRTDTQYFGPGTRLTVL.

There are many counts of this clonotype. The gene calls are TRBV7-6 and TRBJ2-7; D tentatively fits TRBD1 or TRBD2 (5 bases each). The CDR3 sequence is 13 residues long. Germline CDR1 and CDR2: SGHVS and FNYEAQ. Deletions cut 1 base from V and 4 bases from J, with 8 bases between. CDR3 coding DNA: TGTGCCAGCAGCTTAGTGGGGGAGTACGAGCAGTACTTC. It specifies CASSLVGEYEQYF.

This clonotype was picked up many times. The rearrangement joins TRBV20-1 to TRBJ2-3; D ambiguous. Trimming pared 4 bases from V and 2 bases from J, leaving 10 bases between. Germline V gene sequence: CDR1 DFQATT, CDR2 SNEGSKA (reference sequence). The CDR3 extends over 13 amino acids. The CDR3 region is CSAKPENTDTQYF. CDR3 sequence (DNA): TGCAGTGCTAAGCCGGAAAACACAGATACGCAGTATTTT.

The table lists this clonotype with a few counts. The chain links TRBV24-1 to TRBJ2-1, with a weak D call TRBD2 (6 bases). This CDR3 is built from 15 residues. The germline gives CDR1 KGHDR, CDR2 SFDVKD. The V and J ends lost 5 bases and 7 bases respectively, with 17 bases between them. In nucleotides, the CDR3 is TGTGCCACCAGTGCCCGGGACGGAGGAGGGAATGAGCAGTTCTTC. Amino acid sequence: CATSARDGGGNEQFF.

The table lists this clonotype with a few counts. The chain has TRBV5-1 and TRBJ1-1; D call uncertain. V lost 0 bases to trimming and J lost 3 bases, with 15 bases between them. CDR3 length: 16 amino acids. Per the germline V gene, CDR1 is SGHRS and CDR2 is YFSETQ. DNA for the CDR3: TGCGCCAGCAGCTTGGTAGGGTTTAGTGGGGACACTGAAGCTTTCTTT. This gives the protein CASSLVGFSGDTEAFF.

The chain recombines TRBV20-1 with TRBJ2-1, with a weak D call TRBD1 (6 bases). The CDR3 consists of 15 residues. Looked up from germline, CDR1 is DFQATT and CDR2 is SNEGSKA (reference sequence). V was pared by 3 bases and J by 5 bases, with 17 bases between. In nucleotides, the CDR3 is TGCAGTGCTAGCGGATTCGGGACACACAACAATGAGCAGTTCTTC. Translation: CSASGFGTHNNEQFF.

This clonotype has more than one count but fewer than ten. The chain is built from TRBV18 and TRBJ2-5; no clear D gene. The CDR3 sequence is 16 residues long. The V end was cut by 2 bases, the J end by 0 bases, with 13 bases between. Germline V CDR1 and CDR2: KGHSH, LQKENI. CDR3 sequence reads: CASSPVVMGYQETQYF. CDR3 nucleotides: TGTGCCAGCTCACCAGTGGTTATGGGGTACCAAGAGACCCAGTACTTC.

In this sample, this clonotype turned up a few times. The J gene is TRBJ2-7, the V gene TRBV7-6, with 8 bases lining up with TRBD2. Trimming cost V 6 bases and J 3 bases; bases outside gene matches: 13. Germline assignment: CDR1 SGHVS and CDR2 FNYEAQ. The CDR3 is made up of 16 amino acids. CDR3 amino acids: CASSRGRERENYEQYF. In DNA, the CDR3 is TGTGCCAGCAGTCGAGGGCGTGAGCGGGAGAACTACGAGCAGTACTTC. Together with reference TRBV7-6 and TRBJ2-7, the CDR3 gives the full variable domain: GAGVSQSPRYKVTKRGQDVALRCDPISGHVSLYWYRQALGQGPEFLTYFNYEAQQDKSGLPNDRFSAERPEGSISTLTIQRTEQRDSAMYRCASSRGRERENYEQYFGPGTRLTVT.

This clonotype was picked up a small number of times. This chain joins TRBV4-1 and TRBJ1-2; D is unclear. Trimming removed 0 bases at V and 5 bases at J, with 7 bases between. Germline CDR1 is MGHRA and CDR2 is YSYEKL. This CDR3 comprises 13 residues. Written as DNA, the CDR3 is TGCGCCAGCAGCCAAGACGCGGATTATGGCTACACCTTC. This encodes CASSQDADYGYTF.

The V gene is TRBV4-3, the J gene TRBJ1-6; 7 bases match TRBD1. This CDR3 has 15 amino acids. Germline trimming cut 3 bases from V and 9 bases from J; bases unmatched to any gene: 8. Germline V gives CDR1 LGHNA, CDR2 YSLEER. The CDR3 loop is CASSQTGFWGSPLHF. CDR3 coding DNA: TGCGCCAGCAGCCAGACAGGGTTTTGGGGTTCACCCCTCCACTTT.